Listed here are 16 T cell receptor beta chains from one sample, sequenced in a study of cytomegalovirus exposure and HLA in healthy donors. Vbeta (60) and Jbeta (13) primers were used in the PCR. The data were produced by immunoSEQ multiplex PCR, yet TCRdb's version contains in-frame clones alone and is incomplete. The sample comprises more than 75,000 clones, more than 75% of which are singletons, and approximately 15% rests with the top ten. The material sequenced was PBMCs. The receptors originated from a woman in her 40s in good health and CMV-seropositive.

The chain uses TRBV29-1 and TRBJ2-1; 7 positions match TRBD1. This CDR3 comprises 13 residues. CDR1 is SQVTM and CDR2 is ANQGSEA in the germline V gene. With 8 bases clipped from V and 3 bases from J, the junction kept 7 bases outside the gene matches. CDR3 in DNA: TGCAGCATAGGGGACAGAATCTACAATGAGCAGTTCTTC. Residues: CSIGDRIYNEQFF.

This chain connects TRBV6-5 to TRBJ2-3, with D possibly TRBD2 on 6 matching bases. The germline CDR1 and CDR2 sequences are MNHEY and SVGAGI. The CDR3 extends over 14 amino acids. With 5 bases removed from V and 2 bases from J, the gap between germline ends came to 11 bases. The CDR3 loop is CASSELAFTDTQYF. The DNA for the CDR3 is TGTGCCAGCAGTGAACTAGCTTTCACAGATACGCAGTATTTT.

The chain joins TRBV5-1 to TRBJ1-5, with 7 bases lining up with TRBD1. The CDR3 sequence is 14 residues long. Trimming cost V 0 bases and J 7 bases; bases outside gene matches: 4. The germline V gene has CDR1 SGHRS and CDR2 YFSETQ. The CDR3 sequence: CASSLGQGEQPQHF. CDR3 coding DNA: TGCGCCAGCAGCTTGGGACAGGGAGAACAGCCCCAGCATTTT. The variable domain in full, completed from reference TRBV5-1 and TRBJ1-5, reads KAGVTQTPRYLIKTRGQQVTLSCSPISGHRSVSWYQQTPGQGLQFLFEYFSETQRNKGNFPGRFSGRQFSNSRSEMNVSTLELGDSALYLCASSLGQGEQPQHFGDGTRLSIL.

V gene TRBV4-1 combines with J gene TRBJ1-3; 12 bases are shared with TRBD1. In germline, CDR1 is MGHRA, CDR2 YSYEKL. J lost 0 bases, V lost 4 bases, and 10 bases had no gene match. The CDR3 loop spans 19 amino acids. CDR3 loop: CASSPDPGQGAISGNTIYF. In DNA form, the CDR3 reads TGCGCCAGCAGCCCAGACCCGGGACAGGGGGCTATCTCTGGAAACACCATATATTTT.

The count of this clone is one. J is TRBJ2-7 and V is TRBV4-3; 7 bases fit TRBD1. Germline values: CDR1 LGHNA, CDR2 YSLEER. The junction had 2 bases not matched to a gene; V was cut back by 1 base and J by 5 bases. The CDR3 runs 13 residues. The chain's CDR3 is CASSQGQGDEQYF. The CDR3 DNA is TGCGCCAGCAGCCAAGGACAGGGCGACGAGCAGTACTTC.

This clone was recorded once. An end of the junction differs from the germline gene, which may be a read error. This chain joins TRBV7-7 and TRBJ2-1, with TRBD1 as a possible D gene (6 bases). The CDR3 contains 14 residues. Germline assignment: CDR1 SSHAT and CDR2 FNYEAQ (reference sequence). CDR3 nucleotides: TGTGCTAGCAGCTCAAACGGACAGCTCAATGAGCAGTTCTTC. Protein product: CASSSNGQLNEQFF.

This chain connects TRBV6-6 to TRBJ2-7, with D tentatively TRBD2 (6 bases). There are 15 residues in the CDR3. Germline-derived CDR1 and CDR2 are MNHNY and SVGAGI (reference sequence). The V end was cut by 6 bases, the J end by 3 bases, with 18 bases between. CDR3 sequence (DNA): TGTGCCAGCAGGGCGGGGAGTAACTTCTACTACGAGCAGTACTTC. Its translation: CASRAGSNFYYEQYF.

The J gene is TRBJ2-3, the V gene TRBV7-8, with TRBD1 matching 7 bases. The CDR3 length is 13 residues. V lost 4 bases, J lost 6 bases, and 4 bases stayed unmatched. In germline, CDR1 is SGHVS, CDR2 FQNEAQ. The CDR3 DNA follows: TGTGCCAGCAGCTCCGACAGGGTTGATACGCAGTATTTT. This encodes CASSSDRVDTQYF.

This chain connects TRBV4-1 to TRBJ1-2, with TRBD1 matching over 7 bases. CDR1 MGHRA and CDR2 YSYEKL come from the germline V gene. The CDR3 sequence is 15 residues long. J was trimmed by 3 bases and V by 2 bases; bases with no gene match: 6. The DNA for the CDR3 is TGCGCCAGCAGCCAAATCGACAGGGCTGACTATGGCTACACCTTC. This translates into CASSQIDRADYGYTF.

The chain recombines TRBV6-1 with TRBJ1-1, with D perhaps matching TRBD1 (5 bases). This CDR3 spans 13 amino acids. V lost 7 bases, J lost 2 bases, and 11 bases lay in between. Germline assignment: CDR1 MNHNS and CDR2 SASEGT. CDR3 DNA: TGTGCCAGCACCCTGACAGTCAACACTGAAGCTTTCTTT. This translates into CASTLTVNTEAFF.

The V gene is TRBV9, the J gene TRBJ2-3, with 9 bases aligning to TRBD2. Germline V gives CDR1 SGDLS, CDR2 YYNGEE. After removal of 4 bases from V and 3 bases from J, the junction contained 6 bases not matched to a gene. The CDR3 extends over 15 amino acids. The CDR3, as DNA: TGTGCCAGCAGCTCATCTAGCGGGGTAACAGATACGCAGTATTTT. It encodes CASSSSSGVTDTQYF. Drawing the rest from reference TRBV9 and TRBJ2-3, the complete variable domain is DSGVTQTPKHLITATGQRVTLRCSPRSGDLSVYWYQQSLDQGLQFLIQYYNGEERAKGNILERFSAQQFPDLHSELNLSSLELGDSALYFCASSSSSGVTDTQYFGPGTRLTVL.

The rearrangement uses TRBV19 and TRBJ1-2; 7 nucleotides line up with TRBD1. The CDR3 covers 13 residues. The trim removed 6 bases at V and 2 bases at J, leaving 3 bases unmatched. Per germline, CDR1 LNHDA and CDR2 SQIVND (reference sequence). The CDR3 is CASRLGGNYGYTF. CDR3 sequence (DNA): TGTGCCAGTAGACTAGGGGGCAACTATGGCTACACCTTC.

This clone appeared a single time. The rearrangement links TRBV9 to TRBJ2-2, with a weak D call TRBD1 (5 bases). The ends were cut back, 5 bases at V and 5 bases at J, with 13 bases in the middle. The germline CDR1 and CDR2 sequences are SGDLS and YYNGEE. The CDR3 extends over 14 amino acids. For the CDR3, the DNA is TGTGCCAGCAGGGTCGGTCGGACAACCGGGGAGCTGTTTTTT. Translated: CASRVGRTTGELFF.

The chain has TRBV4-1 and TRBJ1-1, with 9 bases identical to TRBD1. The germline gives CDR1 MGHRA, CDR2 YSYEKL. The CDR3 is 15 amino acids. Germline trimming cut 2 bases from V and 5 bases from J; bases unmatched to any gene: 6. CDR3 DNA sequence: TGCGCCAGCAGCCAATCCCGGGACAGGGCGACTGAAGCTTTCTTT. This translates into CASSQSRDRATEAFF.

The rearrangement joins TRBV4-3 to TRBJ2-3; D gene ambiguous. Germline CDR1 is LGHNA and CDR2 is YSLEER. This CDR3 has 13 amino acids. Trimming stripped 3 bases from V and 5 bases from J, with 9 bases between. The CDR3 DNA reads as TGCGCCAGCAGCCACATAGTTGTAGATACGCAGTATTTT. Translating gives CASSHIVVDTQYF.

CDR3 residues: CASSYIRGNYGYTF. DNA for the CDR3: TGTGCCAGCAGTTATATCAGGGGGAACTATGGCTACACCTTC. The chain is built from TRBV7-2 and TRBJ1-2; 7 positions agree with TRBD1. V was clipped by 6 bases and J by 2 bases; unmatched bases: 6. Germline V gene lookup returns CDR1 SGHTA and CDR2 FQGNSA. This CDR3 is 14 amino acids long.